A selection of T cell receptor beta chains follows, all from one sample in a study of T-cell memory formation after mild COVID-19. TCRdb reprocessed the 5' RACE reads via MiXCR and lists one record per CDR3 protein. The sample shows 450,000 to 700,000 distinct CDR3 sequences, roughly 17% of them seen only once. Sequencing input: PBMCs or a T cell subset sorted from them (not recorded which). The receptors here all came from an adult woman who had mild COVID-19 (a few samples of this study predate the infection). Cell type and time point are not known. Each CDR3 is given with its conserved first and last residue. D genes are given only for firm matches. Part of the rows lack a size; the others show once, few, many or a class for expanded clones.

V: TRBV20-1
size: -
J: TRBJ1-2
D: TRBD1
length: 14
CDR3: CSARDPGGRNGYTF
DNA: TGCAGTGCTAGAGACCCAGGGGGGCGAAATGGCTACACCTTC

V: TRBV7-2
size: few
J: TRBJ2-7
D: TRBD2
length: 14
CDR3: CASSPHGGDYEQYF
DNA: TGTGCCAGCAGCCCCCACGGGGGGGACTACGAGCAGTACTTC

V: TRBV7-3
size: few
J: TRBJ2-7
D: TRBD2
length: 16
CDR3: CASSIQGGAGGHEQYF
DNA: TGTGCCAGCAGCATACAAGGAGGAGCGGGAGGACACGAGCAGTACTTC

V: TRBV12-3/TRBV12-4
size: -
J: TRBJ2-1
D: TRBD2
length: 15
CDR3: CASTLAGPLNNEQFF
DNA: TGTGCCAGCACACTAGCGGGGCCTCTTAACAATGAGCAGTTCTTC

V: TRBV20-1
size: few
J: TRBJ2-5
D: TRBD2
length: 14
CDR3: CSADGLAAQETQYF
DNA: TGCAGTGCTGATGGACTAGCGGCTCAAGAGACCCAGTACTTC

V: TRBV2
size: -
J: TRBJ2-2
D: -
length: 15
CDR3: CASRDQATNTGELFF
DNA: TGTGCCAGCAGAGACCAGGCGACCAACACCGGGGAGCTGTTTTTT

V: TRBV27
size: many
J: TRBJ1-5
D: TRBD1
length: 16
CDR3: CASRLTGTGGSQPQHF
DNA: TGTGCCAGCAGACTGACCGGGACAGGGGGATCACAGCCCCAGCATTTT

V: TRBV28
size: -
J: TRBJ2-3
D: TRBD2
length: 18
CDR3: CASSFGASAAGETDTQYF
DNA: TGTGCCAGCAGTTTTGGGGCATCTGCGGCGGGAGAAACAGATACGCAGTATTTT

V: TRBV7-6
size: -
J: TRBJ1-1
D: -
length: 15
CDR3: CASSSQSDGGTEAFF
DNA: TGTGCCAGCAGCAGCCAAAGCGACGGGGGTACTGAAGCTTTCTTT

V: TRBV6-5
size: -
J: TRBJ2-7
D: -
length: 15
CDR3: CASSNVDGLEYEQYF
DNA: TGTGCCAGCAGTAACGTGGACGGTTTGGAATACGAGCAGTACTTC

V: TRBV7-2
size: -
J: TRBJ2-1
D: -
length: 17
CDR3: CASSLYGYPPSYNEQFF
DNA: TGTGCCAGCAGCTTATATGGCTACCCCCCTTCCTACAATGAGCAGTTCTTC

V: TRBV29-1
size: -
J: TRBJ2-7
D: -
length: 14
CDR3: CSVEGGDSFYEQYF
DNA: TGCAGCGTTGAAGGCGGGGATTCTTTCTACGAGCAGTACTTC

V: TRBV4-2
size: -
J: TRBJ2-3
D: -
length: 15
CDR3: CASSYAGLYTDTQYF
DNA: TGTGCCAGCAGCTATGCGGGACTCTACACAGATACGCAGTATTTT

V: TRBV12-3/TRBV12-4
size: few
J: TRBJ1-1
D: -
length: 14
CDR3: CASTQDSVDTEAFF
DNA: TGTGCCAGCACCCAGGACAGCGTTGACACTGAAGCTTTCTTT

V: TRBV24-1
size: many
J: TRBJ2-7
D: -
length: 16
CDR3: CATSDTRGTSAYEQYF
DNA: TGTGCCACCAGTGATACCAGGGGCACCAGCGCCTACGAGCAGTACTTC

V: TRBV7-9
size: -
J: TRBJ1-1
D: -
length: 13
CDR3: CASSLVNHRQAFF
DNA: TGTGCCAGCAGCTTAGTGAACCACAGGCAAGCTTTCTTT

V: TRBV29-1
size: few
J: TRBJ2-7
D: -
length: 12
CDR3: CSAAREPAEQYF
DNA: TGCAGCGCGGCTCGGGAACCAGCCGAGCAGTACTTC

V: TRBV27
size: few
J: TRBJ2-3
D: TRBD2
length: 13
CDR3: CACQREIADTQYF
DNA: TGTGCCTGCCAGCGGGAGATCGCAGATACGCAGTATTTT

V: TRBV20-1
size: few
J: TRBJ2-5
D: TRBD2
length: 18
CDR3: CSGTHSGLAGRYQETQYF
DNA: TGCAGTGGCACCCACTCGGGACTAGCGGGGAGGTACCAAGAGACCCAGTACTTC

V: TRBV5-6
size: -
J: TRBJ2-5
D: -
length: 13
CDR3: CASSPGTWETQYF
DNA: TGTGCCAGCAGCCCCGGGACATGGGAGACCCAGTACTTC

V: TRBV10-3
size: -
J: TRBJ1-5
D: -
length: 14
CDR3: CAISTSQGNQPQHF
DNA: TGTGCCATCAGTACATCTCAGGGGAATCAGCCCCAGCATTTT

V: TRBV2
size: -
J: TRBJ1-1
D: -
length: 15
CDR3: CASSEVGRMNTEAFF
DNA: TGTGCCAGCAGTGAAGTAGGCAGAATGAACACTGAAGCTTTCTTT

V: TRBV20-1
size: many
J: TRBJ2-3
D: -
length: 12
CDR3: CSASNRRDTQYF
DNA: TGCAGTGCTAGCAACAGGAGAGATACGCAGTATTTT

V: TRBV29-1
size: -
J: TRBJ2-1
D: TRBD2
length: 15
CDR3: CSVGSRLAGGQIRFF
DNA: TGCAGCGTTGGTTCAAGACTAGCGGGAGGGCAGATTAGGTTCTTC

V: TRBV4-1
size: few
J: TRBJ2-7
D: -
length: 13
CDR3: CASSQVEGHEQYF
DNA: TGCGCCAGCAGCCAAGTGGAGGGTCACGAGCAGTACTTC

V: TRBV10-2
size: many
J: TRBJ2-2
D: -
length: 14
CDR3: CASSYRGDTGELFF
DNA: TGCGCCAGCAGTTATAGGGGAGACACCGGGGAGCTGTTTTTT

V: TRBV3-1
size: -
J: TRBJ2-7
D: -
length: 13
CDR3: CASSQLGGFEQYF
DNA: TGTGCCAGCAGCCAATTAGGAGGGTTCGAGCAGTACTTC

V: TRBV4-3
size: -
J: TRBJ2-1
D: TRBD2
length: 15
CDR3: CASSQGTSVYNEQFF
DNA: TGCGCCAGCAGCCAAGGGACTAGCGTCTACAATGAGCAGTTCTTC

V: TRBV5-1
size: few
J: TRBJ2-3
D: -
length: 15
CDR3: CASRTGGGHTDTQYF
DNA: TGCGCCAGCAGGACGGGGGGCGGGCACACAGATACGCAGTATTTT

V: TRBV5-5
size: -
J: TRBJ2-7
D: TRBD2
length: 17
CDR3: CASTPPGLADTSYEQYF
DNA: TGTGCCAGCACCCCACCGGGACTAGCGGATACCTCCTACGAGCAGTACTTC

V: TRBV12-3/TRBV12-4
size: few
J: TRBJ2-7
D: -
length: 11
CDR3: CASREDYEQYF
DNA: TGTGCCAGCAGGGAAGACTACGAGCAGTACTTC

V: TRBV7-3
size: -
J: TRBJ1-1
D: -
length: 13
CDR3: CASSSATGTEAFF
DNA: TGTGCCAGCAGCTCGGCCACGGGCACTGAAGCTTTCTTT

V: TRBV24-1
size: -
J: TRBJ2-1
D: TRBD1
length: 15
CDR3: CATSDIGTGYNEQFF
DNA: TGTGCCACCAGTGATATAGGGACAGGGTACAATGAGCAGTTCTTC